The present entry profiles one T cell receptor (beta chain) with its context. Its antigen is currently not known. Qualities for individual bases were not recorded, and no much larger clone is one base off. The germline V gene supplies CDR1 MDHEN and CDR2 SYDVKM. V trim: 6 bases; J trim: 4 bases; unmatched bases: 11. Spanning cysteine to phenylalanine, the CDR3 consists of 15 amino acids. The only DNA kept is the CDR3, 45 bases in frame from the first base. To sequence the TCRbeta CDR3 region, genomic DNA was isolated from the sorted cells. TCRbeta CDR3 regions were sequenced using the immunoSEQ Assay. Imported from immuneACCESS, the table was reduced by TCRdb to in-frame sequences with V and J called. These copies leave out some clones; in studies compared against another copy, an unresolved V gene accounts for under half, and the cause of the remainder is not known. The table for this sample lists more than 70,000 clones; roughly 80% of them were counted only once. Clones ranked in the top ten supply 0.44% of the sample.

The record originates from a study of OX40 agonist ivuxolimab in advanced cancers. A note on the overall study: Ivuxolimab, which targeted the costimulatory receptor OX40 (CD134), was an agonistic, fully human IgG2 monoclonal antibody. Intravenous ivuxolimab was administered to patients every 2 weeks at six dose levels: 0.01, 0.1, 0.3, 1.5, 3 and 10 mg/kg. Among the approximately 54 dose-escalation patients, some 19 had hepatocellular carcinoma, roughly 15 melanoma, 9 renal cell carcinoma and 9 head and neck cancer. The dose-escalation cohort was about 83% male with a mean age of about 60 years, ranging from roughly 23 to 90. Patients were allowed to have had prior anti-PD-1, anti-PD-L1 or anti-CTLA-4 therapy, and approximately 40% of the dose-escalation patients had been treated with checkpoint inhibitors. Partial responses were achieved by three dose-escalation patients, of whom one had hepatocellular carcinoma and two had cutaneous melanoma. Peripheral TCRbeta sequencing aimed to test whether ivuxolimab altered TCR sequence diversity and caused clonal T-cell expansion. The paper describes the monotherapy dose-escalation part (N = 52 patients) of the phase I trial of ivuxolimab. The study at large found these results: In the 0.1-3.0 mg/kg groups, partial responders were among the patients with the lowest normalized peripheral clonal expansion, particularly in CD8+ T cells. After ivuxolimab, expanded clones were on average more numerous among CD8+ T cells than among CD4+ T cells. Clonal expansion of both CD4+ and CD8+ blood T cells was observed from baseline to week 6 at doses 0.1 to 3.0 mg/kg. The antigen specificity of the clonally expanded peripheral T cells was not determined. Low levels of normalized T-cell clonal expansion were also seen in some nonresponding patients.

The trial excluded patients who had a history of autoimmune disease or were on systemic immunosuppression. Peripheral blood for TCR sequencing was collected from all dose cohorts at baseline, on cycle 4 day 1, and on cycle 7 day 1. The samples were drawn from a first-in-human, open-label, multicenter phase I dose-escalation trial of ivuxolimab. Adults with locally advanced or metastatic melanoma, renal cell carcinoma, hepatocellular carcinoma or head and neck squamous cell carcinoma were enrolled in the trial. CD4+ and CD8+ T cells were sorted separately from peripheral blood before TCR sequencing.

The chain was built from TRBV28 and TRBJ1-2; 7 middle bases align to TRBD1. The origin of this receptor is an adult with an advanced solid tumor such as melanoma, head and neck, liver or kidney cancer. The sequences come from CD4+ or CD8+ T cells sorted from blood, collected in a trial of the OX40 agonist ivuxolimab. The sequence in DNA is TGTGCCAGCAGCCATGGGGCAGGGGGTGGCTATGGCTACACCTTC. Translated, this gives CASSHGAGGGYGYTF.